A selection of T cell receptor beta chains follows, all from one sample in a study of memory CD4+ T cells and cytomegalovirus serostatus. Clones were read by immunoSEQ multiplex PCR, and TCRdb kept only the in-frame ones, dropping some. Of about 67,000 clones listed, 75% to 80% were seen once; the top ten hold approximately 4.8%. The source material was memory CD4+ T cells from blood. Every receptor here comes from an adult in good health and CMV-seropositive. Each CDR3 is given without its conserved first and last residue. D genes are given only for firm matches.

d_gene: -; len: 12; v_gene: TRBV10-3; j_gene: TRBJ1-2; CDR3aa: AISESLQNYGYT
d_gene: -; len: 11; v_gene: TRBV7-9; j_gene: TRBJ2-5; CDR3aa: ASSRDFQETQY
d_gene: -; len: 11; v_gene: TRBV4-1; j_gene: TRBJ2-5; CDR3aa: ASSQGLEETQY
d_gene: TRBD1; len: 14; v_gene: TRBV5-6; j_gene: TRBJ1-3; CDR3aa: ASSLLTGKSGNTIY
d_gene: -; len: 11; v_gene: TRBV9; j_gene: TRBJ2-3; CDR3aa: ASSGGRTDTQY
d_gene: TRBD1; len: 11; v_gene: TRBV6-1; j_gene: TRBJ1-1; CDR3aa: ASNQDRGRWAF
d_gene: TRBD1; len: 14; v_gene: TRBV11-3; j_gene: TRBJ2-3; CDR3aa: ASSLDTGTGEDTQY
d_gene: TRBD1; len: 14; v_gene: TRBV7-9; j_gene: TRBJ2-7; CDR3aa: ASSSHHRGSPYEQY
d_gene: TRBD1; len: 10; v_gene: TRBV7-6; j_gene: TRBJ1-2; CDR3aa: ASSWGQDGYT
d_gene: -; len: 14; v_gene: TRBV9; j_gene: TRBJ2-5; CDR3aa: ASSVGTTTDQETQY
d_gene: -; len: 11; v_gene: TRBV7-9; j_gene: TRBJ1-2; CDR3aa: ASSLGAGYGYT
d_gene: TRBD1; len: 13; v_gene: TRBV27; j_gene: TRBJ2-7; CDR3aa: ASSFQGQGFNEQY
d_gene: TRBD1; len: 12; v_gene: TRBV7-8; j_gene: TRBJ1-1; CDR3aa: ASSSGQGSTEAF
d_gene: -; len: 15; v_gene: TRBV5-1; j_gene: TRBJ1-4; CDR3aa: ASSLPKTDGPNEKLF
d_gene: -; len: 11; v_gene: TRBV5-1; j_gene: TRBJ1-2; CDR3aa: ASSLGENYGYT
d_gene: TRBD1; len: 14; v_gene: TRBV5-1; j_gene: TRBJ1-1; CDR3aa: ASSLGMTGGNTEAF
d_gene: -; len: 12; v_gene: TRBV14; j_gene: TRBJ1-5; CDR3aa: ASSQAGGNQPQH
d_gene: TRBD1; len: 15; v_gene: TRBV15; j_gene: TRBJ2-5; CDR3aa: ATSRDHGGQGAETQY
d_gene: TRBD2; len: 11; v_gene: TRBV30; j_gene: TRBJ2-1; CDR3aa: AWERGSTNEQF
d_gene: -; len: 13; v_gene: TRBV6-5; j_gene: TRBJ2-3; CDR3aa: ASSYSGQSTDTQY
d_gene: -; len: 11; v_gene: TRBV21-1; j_gene: TRBJ2-5; CDR3aa: ASSSIPLETQY
d_gene: -; len: 11; v_gene: TRBV2; j_gene: TRBJ1-2; CDR3aa: ASSDGALYGYT
d_gene: -; len: 10; v_gene: TRBV6-6; j_gene: TRBJ2-2; CDR3aa: ASSSSGGELF
d_gene: -; len: 13; v_gene: TRBV10-1; j_gene: TRBJ2-1; CDR3aa: ASSEGSRGLHEQF
d_gene: -; len: 13; v_gene: TRBV19; j_gene: TRBJ2-3; CDR3aa: ASRQQQGRVDTQY
d_gene: -; len: 11; v_gene: TRBV10-1; j_gene: TRBJ1-1; CDR3aa: ASSELGGTEAF
d_gene: -; len: 13; v_gene: TRBV5-1; j_gene: TRBJ2-3; CDR3aa: ASSQTGGHTDTQY
d_gene: -; len: 12; v_gene: TRBV28; j_gene: TRBJ1-1; CDR3aa: ASRVQGLGTEAF
d_gene: -; len: 13; v_gene: TRBV5-6; j_gene: TRBJ2-7; CDR3aa: ASSSHRRSPYEQY
d_gene: TRBD1; len: 13; v_gene: TRBV5-1; j_gene: TRBJ1-6; CDR3aa: ASSNRDRGDSPLH
d_gene: TRBD1; len: 17; v_gene: TRBV28; j_gene: TRBJ2-1; CDR3aa: ASSPLISNTGDPYNEQF